The sequence of this T cell receptor (beta chain) was determined in a study of cytomegalovirus exposure and HLA in healthy donors. The CDR3 runs 15 residues. V lost 0 bases, J lost 5 bases, and 2 bases stayed unmatched. From germline, CDR1 is SGHRS and CDR2 YFSETQ. About this clone: Its antigen is unidentified.

The study, taken as a whole, reports: Association with HLA alleles at 0.05 false discovery rate was found for 16,951 TCR beta sequences in a later analysis.

Primers for the PCR totalled 60 Vbeta and 13 Jbeta. Using immunoSEQ multiplex PCR, the repertoire was profiled, and TCRdb retains in-frame clones only, with some absent. Found here are approximately 150,000 clones, approximately 80% of them singletons; the top ten hold around 2.5%. This sequence joins TRBV5-1 and TRBJ2-5, with TRBD2 identical over 12 bases. This TCR was sampled from a woman between 35 and 50 years old in good health and CMV-seropositive. Sequencing used PBMCs. The CDR3 reads CASSLAGTSGETQYF. Here the CDR3 DNA reads TGCGCCAGCAGCTTGGCCGGGACTAGCGGGGAGACCCAGTACTTC.